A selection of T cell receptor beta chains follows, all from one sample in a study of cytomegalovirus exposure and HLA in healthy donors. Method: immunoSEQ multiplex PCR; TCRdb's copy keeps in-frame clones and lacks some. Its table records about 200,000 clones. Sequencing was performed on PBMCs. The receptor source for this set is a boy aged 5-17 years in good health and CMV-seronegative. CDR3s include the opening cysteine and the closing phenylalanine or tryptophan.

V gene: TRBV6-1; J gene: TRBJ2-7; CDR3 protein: CASSEATSGGYEQYF
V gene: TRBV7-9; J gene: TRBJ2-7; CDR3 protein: CASSPRRVRDRDEQYF
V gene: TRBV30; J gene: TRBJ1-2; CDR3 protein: CAWSTGGFYTF
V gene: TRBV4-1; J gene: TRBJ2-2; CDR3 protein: CASSQHGGITGELFF
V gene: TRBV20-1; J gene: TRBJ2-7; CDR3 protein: CSAREGYEQYF
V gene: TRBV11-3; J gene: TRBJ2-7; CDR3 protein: CASNPGGLAPNSYEQYF
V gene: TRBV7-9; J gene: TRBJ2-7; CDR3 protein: CASSLRPGGYEQYF
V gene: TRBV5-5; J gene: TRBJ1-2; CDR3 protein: CASSLQTGGDYGYTF
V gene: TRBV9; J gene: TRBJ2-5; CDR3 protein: CASSPTVGAVETQYF
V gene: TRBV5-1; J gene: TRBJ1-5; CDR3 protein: CASSWDTGSQPQHF
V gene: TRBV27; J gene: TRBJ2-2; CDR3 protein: CASGPGTGVTGELFF
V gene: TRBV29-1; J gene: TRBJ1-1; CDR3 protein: CSAEGGNTEAFF
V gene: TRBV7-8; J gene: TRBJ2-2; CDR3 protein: CASSPKQGVRTGELFF
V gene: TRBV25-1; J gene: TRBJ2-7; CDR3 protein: CASSEGGRYEQYF
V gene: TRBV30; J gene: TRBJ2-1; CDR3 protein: CAVPRASGSYSYNEQFF
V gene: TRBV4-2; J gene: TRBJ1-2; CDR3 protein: CASSQDSDIDGYTF
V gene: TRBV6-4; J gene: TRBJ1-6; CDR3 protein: CASSDDRDNSPLHF
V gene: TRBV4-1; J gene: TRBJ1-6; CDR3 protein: CASSQTGSPLHF
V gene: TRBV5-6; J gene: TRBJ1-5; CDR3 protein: CASSLFRAGGNQPQHF
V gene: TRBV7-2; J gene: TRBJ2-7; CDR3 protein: CASSANSYEQYF
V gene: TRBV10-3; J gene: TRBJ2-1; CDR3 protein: CAIQGGWGDNEQFF
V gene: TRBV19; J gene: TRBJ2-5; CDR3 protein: CASSTVTGTETQYF
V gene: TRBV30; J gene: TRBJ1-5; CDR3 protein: CAWSPSDYSNQPQHF
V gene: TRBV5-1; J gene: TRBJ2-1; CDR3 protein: CASSLELAGGHQNNEQFF
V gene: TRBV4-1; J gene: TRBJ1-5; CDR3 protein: CASSQIGQGNQPQHF
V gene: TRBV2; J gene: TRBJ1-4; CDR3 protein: CASRKTREGEKLFF
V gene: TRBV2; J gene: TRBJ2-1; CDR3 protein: CASSPARVGEQFF
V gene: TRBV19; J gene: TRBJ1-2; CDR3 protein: CASSAGPYGYTF
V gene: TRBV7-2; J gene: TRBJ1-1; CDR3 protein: CASSLEPGTGIADEAFF
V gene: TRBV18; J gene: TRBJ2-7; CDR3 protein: CASSLSSSYEQYF
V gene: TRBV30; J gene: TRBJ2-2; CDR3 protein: CASTFGGGYTGELFF
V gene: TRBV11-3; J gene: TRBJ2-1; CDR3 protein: CASSIRQGGGNEQFF
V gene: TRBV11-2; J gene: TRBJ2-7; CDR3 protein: CASSSIEEKQYF
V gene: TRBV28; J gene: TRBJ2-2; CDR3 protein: CASSSTGANTGELFF
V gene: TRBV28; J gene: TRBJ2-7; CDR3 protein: CASSSISGGPYEQYF
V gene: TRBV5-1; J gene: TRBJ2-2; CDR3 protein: CASSLRVNTGELFF
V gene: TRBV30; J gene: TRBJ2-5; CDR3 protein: CAWTVGGAETQYF
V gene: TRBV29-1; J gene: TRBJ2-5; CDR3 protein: CSVERPRSGWETQYF
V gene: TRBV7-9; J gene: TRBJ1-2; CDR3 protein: CASSLGGTGDYGYTF
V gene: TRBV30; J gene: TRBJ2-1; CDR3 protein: CAWRRGTGYLYNEQFF